Listed below are T cell receptor beta chains from one sample, sequenced in a study of cytomegalovirus exposure and HLA in healthy donors. Method: immunoSEQ multiplex PCR; TCRdb's copy keeps in-frame clones and lacks some. The table includes under 150,000 clones, around 83% detected once. Sequenced material: PBMCs. The receptor source for this set is a man aged 40-55 years in good health and CMV-seropositive. Each CDR3 is given with its conserved first and last residue. D genes are given only for firm matches. The listing skips clone size in some rows; elsewhere it reads once, few, many or a size class.

v_gene: TRBV5-6; abundance: .; d_gene: TRBD1; j_gene: TRBJ1-4; CDR3nt: TGTGCCAGCAGACGAGGACAGGGAACAAGTGAAAAACTGTTTTTT; CDR3aa: CASRRGQGTSEKLFF
v_gene: TRBV4-3; abundance: .; d_gene: .; j_gene: TRBJ1-4; CDR3nt: TGCGCCAGCAGCCTTGGTACTGGTGAAAAACTGTTTTTT; CDR3aa: CASSLGTGEKLFF
v_gene: TRBV30; abundance: .; d_gene: .; j_gene: TRBJ1-1; CDR3nt: TGTGCCTGGCGGCGAAAGACAGCGAACACTGAAGCTTTCTTT; CDR3aa: CAWRRKTANTEAFF
v_gene: TRBV11-3; abundance: .; d_gene: .; j_gene: TRBJ1-2; CDR3nt: TGTGCCAGCAGCTTAGATTCGGAGGGGGGGGAAAATGGCTACACCTTC; CDR3aa: CASSLDSEGGENGYTF
v_gene: TRBV7-8; abundance: .; d_gene: TRBD2; j_gene: TRBJ2-1; CDR3nt: TGTGCCAGCAGCTTAGGTGGACTAGTCAATGAGCAGTTCTTC; CDR3aa: CASSLGGLVNEQFF
v_gene: TRBV29-1; abundance: .; d_gene: TRBD1; j_gene: TRBJ1-2; CDR3nt: TGCAGCGTTGGACCCGGGACAGGGGGCATGGGCTATGGCTACACCTTC; CDR3aa: CSVGPGTGGMGYGYTF
v_gene: TRBV6-5; abundance: .; d_gene: .; j_gene: TRBJ2-7; CDR3nt: TGTGCCAGCAGTCCTACCCCGGGACTTACCTACGAGCAGTACTTC; CDR3aa: CASSPTPGLTYEQYF
v_gene: TRBV7-9; abundance: .; d_gene: .; j_gene: TRBJ1-1; CDR3nt: TGTGCCAGCAGCTTAGCAGGGGCAAGGGACACTGAAGCTTTCTTT; CDR3aa: CASSLAGARDTEAFF
v_gene: TRBV4-3; abundance: .; d_gene: TRBD1; j_gene: TRBJ1-2; CDR3nt: TGCGCCAGCAGCTTGAAGGAGGGGGCGCTTCCTAACTATGGCTACACCTTC; CDR3aa: CASSLKEGALPNYGYTF
v_gene: TRBV5-5; abundance: once; d_gene: .; j_gene: TRBJ1-1; CDR3nt: TGTGCCAGCACCACGGGTAGGTGGCGGCCGAACACTGAAGCTTTCTTT; CDR3aa: CASTTGRWRPNTEAFF
v_gene: TRBV27; abundance: .; d_gene: TRBD1; j_gene: TRBJ1-2; CDR3nt: TGTGCCAGCAGTCCCATATCACAGGGGTTAAACTATGGCTACACCTTC; CDR3aa: CASSPISQGLNYGYTF
v_gene: TRBV6-9; abundance: .; d_gene: .; j_gene: TRBJ1-5; CDR3nt: TGTGCCAGCAGTAGGTCAGGGATGGGATACAATCAGCCCCAGCATTTT; CDR3aa: CASSRSGMGYNQPQHF
v_gene: TRBV7-9; abundance: .; d_gene: TRBD1; j_gene: TRBJ2-1; CDR3nt: TGTGCCAGCAGCGCACCGCGGCAGGGGGCGTTCTTC; CDR3aa: CASSAPRQGAFF
v_gene: TRBV27; abundance: few; d_gene: .; j_gene: TRBJ1-2; CDR3nt: TGTGCCAGCAGTCGACTGACAGGCAATCGTGGCTACACCTTC; CDR3aa: CASSRLTGNRGYTF
v_gene: TRBV29-1; abundance: .; d_gene: TRBD1; j_gene: TRBJ2-7; CDR3nt: TGCAGCGTTGAACGACAGGGGGCATTCTACGAGCAGTACTTC; CDR3aa: CSVERQGAFYEQYF
v_gene: TRBV11-2; abundance: .; d_gene: .; j_gene: TRBJ2-2; CDR3nt: TGTGCCAGCAGCAAGCTCCGGGAGCTGTTTTTT; CDR3aa: CASSKLRELFF
v_gene: TRBV10-3; abundance: .; d_gene: .; j_gene: TRBJ1-2; CDR3nt: TGTGCCATCAGACCGCCGGCCAGGGTTGATGGCTACACCTTC; CDR3aa: CAIRPPARVDGYTF
v_gene: TRBV30; abundance: .; d_gene: .; j_gene: TRBJ1-2; CDR3nt: TGTGCCAGCCTATACGGTTATATGGGCTACACCTTC; CDR3aa: CASLYGYMGYTF
v_gene: TRBV28; abundance: .; d_gene: .; j_gene: TRBJ1-5; CDR3nt: TGTGCCAGCAGCCAGGGTTTTGGCAATCAGCCCCAGCATTTT; CDR3aa: CASSQGFGNQPQHF
v_gene: TRBV7-6; abundance: .; d_gene: .; j_gene: TRBJ2-7; CDR3nt: TGTGCCAGCAGCTTAAAGGTCGCGGGGAAAGAGTACGAGCAGTACTTC; CDR3aa: CASSLKVAGKEYEQYF
v_gene: TRBV1; abundance: .; d_gene: .; j_gene: TRBJ2-3; CDR3nt: TGCACCAGCAGCCAATTCCCTAGAGGGAGGGCCGGTGAAGATACGCAGTATTTT; CDR3aa: CTSSQFPRGRAGEDTQYF
v_gene: TRBV5-1; abundance: few; d_gene: .; j_gene: TRBJ2-1; CDR3nt: TGCGCCAGCAGGACTGAGAGCTCCTACAATGAGCAGTTCTTC; CDR3aa: CASRTESSYNEQFF
v_gene: TRBV7-3; abundance: .; d_gene: TRBD1; j_gene: TRBJ2-1; CDR3nt: TGTGCCAGCAGCAAAGACAGGGACCACAATGAGCAGTTCTTC; CDR3aa: CASSKDRDHNEQFF
v_gene: TRBV19; abundance: .; d_gene: TRBD2; j_gene: TRBJ2-3; CDR3nt: TGTGCCAGTAGTCTACTAGCGGGAGGGGAAGATACGCAGTATTTT; CDR3aa: CASSLLAGGEDTQYF
v_gene: TRBV11-2; abundance: .; d_gene: .; j_gene: TRBJ1-5; CDR3nt: TGTGCCAGCAGCTGGGACATCGGCAATCAGCCCCAGCATTTT; CDR3aa: CASSWDIGNQPQHF
v_gene: TRBV2; abundance: .; d_gene: .; j_gene: TRBJ1-1; CDR3nt: TGTGCCAGCAGGCTGTCAGGCTTGAACACTGAAGCTTTCTTT; CDR3aa: CASRLSGLNTEAFF
v_gene: TRBV15; abundance: .; d_gene: .; j_gene: TRBJ2-6; CDR3nt: TGTGCCACCAGCAGGCCAGGGGAACCTGGGGCCAACGTCCTGACTTTC; CDR3aa: CATSRPGEPGANVLTF
v_gene: TRBV16; abundance: .; d_gene: .; j_gene: TRBJ2-2; CDR3nt: TGTGCCAGCAGCCAATCTAACGGGGAGCTGTTTTTT; CDR3aa: CASSQSNGELFF
v_gene: TRBV7-2; abundance: .; d_gene: .; j_gene: TRBJ1-3; CDR3nt: TGTGCCAGCAGCTACGCAGGGGGAAACACCATATATTTT; CDR3aa: CASSYAGGNTIYF
v_gene: TRBV7-9; abundance: .; d_gene: TRBD1; j_gene: TRBJ1-2; CDR3nt: TGTGCCAGCATCGCTGGTGGGGACAGGGGGCATGGCTACACCTTC; CDR3aa: CASIAGGDRGHGYTF
v_gene: TRBV9; abundance: once; d_gene: TRBD1; j_gene: TRBJ2-7; CDR3nt: TGTGCCAGCAGCGTAGGGGGACAGAACGAGCAGTACTTC; CDR3aa: CASSVGGQNEQYF
v_gene: TRBV7-2; abundance: .; d_gene: .; j_gene: TRBJ1-2; CDR3nt: TGTGCCAGCAGCTTAGCGGAGGGCCCCGGTGGCTACACCTTC; CDR3aa: CASSLAEGPGGYTF
v_gene: TRBV4-1; abundance: .; d_gene: .; j_gene: TRBJ1-2; CDR3nt: TGCGCCAGCAGCCAAGATTACGGGTCTAACTATGGCTACACCTTC; CDR3aa: CASSQDYGSNYGYTF
v_gene: TRBV7-2; abundance: once; d_gene: TRBD2; j_gene: TRBJ2-1; CDR3nt: TGTGCCAGCAGCCCATCACTAGCGGCCCGGAACAATGAGCAGTTCTTC; CDR3aa: CASSPSLAARNNEQFF
v_gene: TRBV5-4; abundance: .; d_gene: .; j_gene: TRBJ2-5; CDR3nt: TGTGCCAGCAGCTCCGAGGGTTGGGGAGAGACCCAGTACTTC; CDR3aa: CASSSEGWGETQYF
v_gene: TRBV5-4; abundance: .; d_gene: TRBD1; j_gene: TRBJ2-1; CDR3nt: TGTGCCAGCAGCTCGGGACAGGGGGCGTACAATGAGCAGTTCTTC; CDR3aa: CASSSGQGAYNEQFF
v_gene: TRBV7-3; abundance: .; d_gene: .; j_gene: TRBJ2-6; CDR3nt: TGTGCCAGCAGCTTACAAGGAGGCTTCTCTGGGGCCAACGTCCTGACTTTC; CDR3aa: CASSLQGGFSGANVLTF
v_gene: TRBV9; abundance: .; d_gene: .; j_gene: TRBJ1-1; CDR3nt: TGTGCCAGCAGCCTCGGGGGGGGCACTGAAGCTTTCTTT; CDR3aa: CASSLGGGTEAFF
v_gene: TRBV13; abundance: .; d_gene: TRBD2; j_gene: TRBJ2-7; CDR3nt: TGTGCCAGCAGCTTGAGCGGGAGTGCGATCGAGCAGTACTTC; CDR3aa: CASSLSGSAIEQYF